This T cell receptor beta chain was obtained from a study of beta chain features in type 1 diabetes. On the study more broadly: The patients were much like the healthy donors in age, gender and cell yields.

Whole-study results and caveats: Type 1 diabetes patients had TCRB CDR3s that were shorter (moderately but significantly so) in all four CD4+ subsets. PCR might favor shorter templates, but any such skew would affect patients and controls equally.

Sequencing targeted expressed TCRB transcripts, as all isolated RNA had been reverse transcribed. Sequenced by immunoSEQ multiplex PCR; TCRdb stores in-frame clones only, minus some. The profile covers 200,000 to 300,000 clones, with approximately 20% appearing a single time and 0.028% taken by the ten largest. Germline lookup yields CDR1 SGDLS and CDR2 YYNGEE. CDR3 size: 12 residues. V lost 4 bases, J lost 8 bases, and 12 bases lay in between. This clone was picked up a small number of times. Its target is not known. The chain joins TRBV9 to TRBJ1-1; D is unclear. The origin of this receptor is a middle-aged woman with type 1 diabetes. Sequencing used naive CD4+ T cells from blood. The CDR3 loop reads CASSTEGGEAFF. CDR3 sequence (DNA): TGTGCCAGCAGCACCGAAGGAGGAGAAGCTTTCTTT. Full variable domain (rest looked up from reference TRBV9 and TRBJ1-1): DSGVTQTPKHLITATGQRVTLRCSPRSGDLSVYWYQQSLDQGLQFLIQYYNGEERAKGNILERFSAQQFPDLHSELNLSSLELGDSALYFCASSTEGGEAFFGQGTRLTVV.